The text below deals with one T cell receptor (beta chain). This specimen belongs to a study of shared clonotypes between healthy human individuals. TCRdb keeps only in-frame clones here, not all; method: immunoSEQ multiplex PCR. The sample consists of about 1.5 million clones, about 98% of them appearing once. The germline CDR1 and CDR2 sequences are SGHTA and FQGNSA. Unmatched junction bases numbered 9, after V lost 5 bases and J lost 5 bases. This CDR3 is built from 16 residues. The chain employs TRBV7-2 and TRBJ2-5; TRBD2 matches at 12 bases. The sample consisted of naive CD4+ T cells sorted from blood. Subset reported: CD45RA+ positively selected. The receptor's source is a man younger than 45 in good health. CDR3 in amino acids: CASSLRTSGKGETQYF. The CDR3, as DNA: TGTGCCAGCAGCCTACGGACTAGCGGGAAGGGCGAGACCCAGTACTTC.